This T cell receptor beta chain was found in a study of control samples from healthy donors and cancer patients. The table came from immunoSEQ multiplex PCR; TCRdb's copy has only in-frame clones and leaves some out. The repertoire holds a few hundred thousand clones, more than 80% seen once, with over 5.5% in the top ten. CDR3 length: 15 amino acids. Looked up from germline, CDR1 is SGHDT and CDR2 is YYEEEE. Trimming removed 6 bases from V and 2 bases from J; junction bases left unmatched: 5. This clonotype originated in a man in his forties or fifties with head and neck cancer. The chain carries TRBV5-6 and TRBJ2-6; 7 bases match TRBD2. The sequenced sample consisted of PBMCs. The CDR3, as DNA: TGTGCCAGCACCCCGGGAGGCCCTGGGGCCAACGTCCTGACTTTC. Protein product: CASTPGGPGANVLTF. Full variable domain (remainder filled in from reference TRBV5-6 and TRBJ2-6): DAGVTQSPTHLIKTRGQQVTLRCSPKSGHDTVSWYQQALGQGPQFIFQYYEEEERQRGNFPDRFSGHQFPNYSSELNVNALLLGDSALYLCASTPGGPGANVLTFGAGSRLTVL.